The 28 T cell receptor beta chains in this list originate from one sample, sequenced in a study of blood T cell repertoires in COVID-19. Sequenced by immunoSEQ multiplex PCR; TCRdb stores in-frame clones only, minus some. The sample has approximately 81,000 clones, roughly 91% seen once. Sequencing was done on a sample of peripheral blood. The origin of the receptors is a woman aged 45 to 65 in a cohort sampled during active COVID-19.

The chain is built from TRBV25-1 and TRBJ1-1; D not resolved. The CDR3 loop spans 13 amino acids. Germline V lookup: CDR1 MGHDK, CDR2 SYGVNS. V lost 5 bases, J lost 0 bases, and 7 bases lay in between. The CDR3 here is CASSRRVNTEAFF. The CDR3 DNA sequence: TGTGCCAGCAGTAGACGGGTGAACACTGAAGCTTTCTTT.

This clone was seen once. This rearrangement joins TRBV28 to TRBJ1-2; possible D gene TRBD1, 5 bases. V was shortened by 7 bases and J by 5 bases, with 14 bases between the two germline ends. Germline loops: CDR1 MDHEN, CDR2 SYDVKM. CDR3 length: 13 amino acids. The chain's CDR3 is CASTFTGGYGYTF. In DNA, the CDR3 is TGTGCCAGCACTTTCACGGGGGGTTATGGCTACACCTTC.

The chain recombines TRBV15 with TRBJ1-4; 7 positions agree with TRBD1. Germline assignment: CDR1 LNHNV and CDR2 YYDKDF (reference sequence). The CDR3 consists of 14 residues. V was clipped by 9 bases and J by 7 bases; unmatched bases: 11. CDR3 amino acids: CATTRQGGIEKLFF. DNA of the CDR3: TGTGCCACTACTCGACAGGGCGGGATTGAAAAACTGTTTTTT.

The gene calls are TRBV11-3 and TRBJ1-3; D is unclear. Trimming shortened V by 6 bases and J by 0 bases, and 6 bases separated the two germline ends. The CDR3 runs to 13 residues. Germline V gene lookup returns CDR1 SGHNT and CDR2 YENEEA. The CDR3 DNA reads TGTGCCAGCAGTGCTACCTCTGGAAACACCATATATTTT. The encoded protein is CASSATSGNTIYF.

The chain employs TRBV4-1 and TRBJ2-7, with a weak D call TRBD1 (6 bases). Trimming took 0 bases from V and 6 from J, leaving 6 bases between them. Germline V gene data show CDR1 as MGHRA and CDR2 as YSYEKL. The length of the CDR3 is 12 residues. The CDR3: CASSQDRGEQYF. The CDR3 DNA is TGCGCCAGCAGCCAAGACAGGGGCGAGCAGTACTTC.

Here the CDR3 reads CASSLQAYEQYF. In nucleotides, the CDR3 is TGTGCCAGCAGCTTACAGGCCTACGAGCAGTACTTC. The rearrangement joins TRBV5-8 to TRBJ2-7; weak D call: TRBD1 (5 bases). The CDR3 extends over 12 amino acids. Germline values: CDR1 SGHTS, CDR2 YDEGEE. V gave up 2 bases and J gave up 2 bases, with 5 bases separating them.

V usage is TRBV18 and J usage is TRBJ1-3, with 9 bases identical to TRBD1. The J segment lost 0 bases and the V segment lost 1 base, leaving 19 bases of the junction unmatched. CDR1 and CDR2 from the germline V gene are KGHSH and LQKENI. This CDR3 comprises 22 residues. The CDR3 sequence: CASSPRSSGQGLLLASGNTIYF. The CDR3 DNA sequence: TGTGCCAGCTCACCACGTTCTTCGGGACAGGGTCTCTTACTGGCCTCTGGAAACACCATATATTTT. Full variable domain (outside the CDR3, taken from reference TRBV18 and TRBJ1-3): NAGVMQNPRHLVRRRGQEARLRCSPMKGHSHVYWYRQLPEEGLKFMVYLQKENIIDESGMPKERFSAEFPKEGPSILRIQQVVRGDSAAYFCASSPRSSGQGLLLASGNTIYFGEGSWLTVV.

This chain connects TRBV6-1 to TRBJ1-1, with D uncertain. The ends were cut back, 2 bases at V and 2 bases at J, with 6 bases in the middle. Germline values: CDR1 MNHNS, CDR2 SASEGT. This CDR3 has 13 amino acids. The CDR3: CASSEHVNTEAFF. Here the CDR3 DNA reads TGTGCCAGCAGTGAACATGTTAACACTGAAGCTTTCTTT.

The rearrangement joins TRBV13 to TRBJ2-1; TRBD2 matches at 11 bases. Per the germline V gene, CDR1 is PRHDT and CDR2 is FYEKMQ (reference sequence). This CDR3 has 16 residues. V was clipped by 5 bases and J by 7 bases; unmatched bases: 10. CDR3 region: CASSLTLAGDFNEQFF. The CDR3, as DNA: TGTGCCAGCAGCCTGACACTAGCGGGGGATTTTAATGAGCAGTTCTTC.

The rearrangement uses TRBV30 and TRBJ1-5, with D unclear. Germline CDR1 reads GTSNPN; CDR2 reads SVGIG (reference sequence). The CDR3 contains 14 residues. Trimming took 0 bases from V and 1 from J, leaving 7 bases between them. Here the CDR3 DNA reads TGTGCCTGGAGTGTAACAGACAGCAATCAGCCCCAGCATTTT. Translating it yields CAWSVTDSNQPQHF. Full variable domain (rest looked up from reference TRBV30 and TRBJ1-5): SQTIHQWPATLVQPVGSPLSLECTVEGTSNPNLYWYRQAAGRGLQLLFYSVGIGQISSEVPQNLSASRPQDRQFILSSKKLLLSDSGFYLCAWSVTDSNQPQHFGDGTRLSIL.

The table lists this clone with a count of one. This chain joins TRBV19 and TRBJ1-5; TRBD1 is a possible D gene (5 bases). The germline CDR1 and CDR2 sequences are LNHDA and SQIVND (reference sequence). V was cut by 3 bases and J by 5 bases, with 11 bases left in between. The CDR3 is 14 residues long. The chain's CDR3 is CASSMEGGDQPQHF. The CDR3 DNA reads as TGTGCCAGTAGTATGGAGGGAGGGGATCAGCCCCAGCATTTT.

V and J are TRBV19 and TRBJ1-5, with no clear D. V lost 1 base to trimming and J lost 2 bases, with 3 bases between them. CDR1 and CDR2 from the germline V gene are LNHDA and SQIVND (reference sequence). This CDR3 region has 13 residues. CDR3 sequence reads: CASSIAGNQPQHF. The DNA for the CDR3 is TGTGCCAGTAGTATAGCCGGCAATCAGCCCCAGCATTTT.

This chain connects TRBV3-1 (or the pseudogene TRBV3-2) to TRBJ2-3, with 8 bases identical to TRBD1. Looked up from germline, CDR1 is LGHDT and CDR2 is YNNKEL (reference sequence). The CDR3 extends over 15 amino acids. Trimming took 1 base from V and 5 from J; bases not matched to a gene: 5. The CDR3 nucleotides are TGTGCCAGCAGCCAAGTAGGACAGGGCGGAGATACGCAGTATTTT. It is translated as CASSQVGQGGDTQYF.

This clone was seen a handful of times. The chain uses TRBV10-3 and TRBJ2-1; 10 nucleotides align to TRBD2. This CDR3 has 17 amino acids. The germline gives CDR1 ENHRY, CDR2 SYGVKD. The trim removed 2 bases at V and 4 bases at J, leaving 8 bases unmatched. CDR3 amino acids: CAISETGSGGQYNEQFF. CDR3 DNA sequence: TGTGCCATCAGTGAGACGGGTAGCGGGGGGCAGTACAATGAGCAGTTCTTC.

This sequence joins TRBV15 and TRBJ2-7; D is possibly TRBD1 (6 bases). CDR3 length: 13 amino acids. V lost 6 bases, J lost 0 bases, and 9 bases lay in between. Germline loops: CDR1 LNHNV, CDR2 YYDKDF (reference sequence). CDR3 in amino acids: CATRQGSSYEQYF. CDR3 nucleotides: TGTGCCACCAGACAGGGTAGCTCCTACGAGCAGTACTTC. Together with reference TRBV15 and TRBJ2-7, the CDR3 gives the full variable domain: DAMVIQNPRYQVTQFGKPVTLSCSQTLNHNVMYWYQQKSSQAPKLLFHYYDKDFNNEADTPDNFQSRRPNTSFCFLDIRSPGLGDTAMYLCATRQGSSYEQYFGPGTRLTVT.

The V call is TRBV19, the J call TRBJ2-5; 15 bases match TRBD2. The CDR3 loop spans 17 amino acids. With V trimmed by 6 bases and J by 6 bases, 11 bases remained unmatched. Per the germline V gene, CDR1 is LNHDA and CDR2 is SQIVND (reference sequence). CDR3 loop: CASSGQKGTSGRKTQYF. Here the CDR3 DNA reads TGTGCCAGTAGCGGACAGAAAGGGACTAGCGGGAGGAAGACCCAGTACTTC.

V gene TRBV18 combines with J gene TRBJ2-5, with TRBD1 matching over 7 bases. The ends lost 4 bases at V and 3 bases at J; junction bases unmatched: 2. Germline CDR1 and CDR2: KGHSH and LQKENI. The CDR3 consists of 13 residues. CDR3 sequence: CASSHGQEETQYF. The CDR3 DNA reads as TGTGCCAGCTCACATGGACAGGAAGAGACCCAGTACTTC.

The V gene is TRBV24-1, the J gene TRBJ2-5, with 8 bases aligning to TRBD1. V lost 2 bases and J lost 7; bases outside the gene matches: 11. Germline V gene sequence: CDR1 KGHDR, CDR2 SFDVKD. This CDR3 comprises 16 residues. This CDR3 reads CATSDSRDRLRGTQYF. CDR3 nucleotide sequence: TGTGCCACCAGTGATTCCCGGGACAGGCTACGCGGGACCCAGTACTTC.

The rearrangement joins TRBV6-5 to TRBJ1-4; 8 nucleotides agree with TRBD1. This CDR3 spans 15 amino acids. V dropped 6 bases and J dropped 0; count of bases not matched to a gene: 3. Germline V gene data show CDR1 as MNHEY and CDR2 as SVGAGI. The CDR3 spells CASSQQGATNEKLFF. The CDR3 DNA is TGTGCCAGCAGCCAACAGGGGGCAACTAATGAAAAACTGTTTTTT.

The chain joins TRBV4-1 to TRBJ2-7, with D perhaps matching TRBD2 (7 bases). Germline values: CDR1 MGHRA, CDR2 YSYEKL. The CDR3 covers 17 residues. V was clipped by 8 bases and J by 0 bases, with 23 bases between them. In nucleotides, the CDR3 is TGCGCCAGCCGCAAGTTTGGTGGGGGGGCGAGCTCCTACGAGCAGTACTTC. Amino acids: CASRKFGGGASSYEQYF.

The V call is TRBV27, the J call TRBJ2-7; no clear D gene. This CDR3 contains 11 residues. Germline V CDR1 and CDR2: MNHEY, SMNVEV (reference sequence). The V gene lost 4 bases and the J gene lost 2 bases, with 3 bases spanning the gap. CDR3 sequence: CASSSTYEQYF. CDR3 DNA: TGTGCCAGCAGTTCCACCTACGAGCAGTACTTC.

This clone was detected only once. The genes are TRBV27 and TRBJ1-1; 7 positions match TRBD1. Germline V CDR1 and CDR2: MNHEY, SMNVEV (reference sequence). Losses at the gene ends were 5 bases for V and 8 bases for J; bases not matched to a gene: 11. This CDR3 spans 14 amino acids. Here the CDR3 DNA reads TGTGCCAGCAGTACCGGGACAGCGGACCGGGAAGCTTTCTTT. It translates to CASSTGTADREAFF.

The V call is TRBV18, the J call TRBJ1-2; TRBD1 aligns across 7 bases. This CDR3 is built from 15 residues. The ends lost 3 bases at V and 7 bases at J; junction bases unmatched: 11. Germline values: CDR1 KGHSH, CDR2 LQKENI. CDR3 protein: CASSPGQRLTGGYTF. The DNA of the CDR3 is TGTGCCAGCTCACCGGGACAGCGGCTAACTGGTGGCTACACCTTC.

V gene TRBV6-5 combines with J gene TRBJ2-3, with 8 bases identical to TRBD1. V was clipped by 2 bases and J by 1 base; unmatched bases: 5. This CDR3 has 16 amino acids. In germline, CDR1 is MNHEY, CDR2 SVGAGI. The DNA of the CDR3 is TGTGCCAGCAGTTACATGACAGGGGCTGGCACAGATACGCAGTATTTT. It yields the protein CASSYMTGAGTDTQYF.

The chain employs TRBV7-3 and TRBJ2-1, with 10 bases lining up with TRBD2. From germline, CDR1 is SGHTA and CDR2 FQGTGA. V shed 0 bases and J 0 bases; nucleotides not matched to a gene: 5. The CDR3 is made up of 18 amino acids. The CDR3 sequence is CASSLTSGGAFSYNEQFF. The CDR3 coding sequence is TGTGCCAGCAGCTTAACCAGCGGGGGGGCTTTCTCCTACAATGAGCAGTTCTTC.

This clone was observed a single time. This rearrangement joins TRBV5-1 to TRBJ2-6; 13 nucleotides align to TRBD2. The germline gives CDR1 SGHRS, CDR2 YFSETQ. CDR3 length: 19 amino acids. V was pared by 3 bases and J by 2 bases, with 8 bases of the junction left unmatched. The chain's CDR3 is CASSSGTSGTGAGANVLTF. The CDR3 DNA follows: TGCGCCAGCAGCTCAGGGACTAGCGGGACAGGGGCTGGGGCCAACGTCCTGACTTTC.

CDR3: CASSLASQGYGYTF. CDR3 coding DNA: TGTGCCAGCAGCTTAGCTTCACAGGGGTATGGCTACACCTTC. The rearrangement joins TRBV11-2 to TRBJ1-2; TRBD1 agrees at 7 bases. Losses at the gene ends were 1 base for V and 5 bases for J; bases not matched to a gene: 4. The CDR3 is 14 amino acids. Germline loops: CDR1 SGHAT, CDR2 FQNNGV.

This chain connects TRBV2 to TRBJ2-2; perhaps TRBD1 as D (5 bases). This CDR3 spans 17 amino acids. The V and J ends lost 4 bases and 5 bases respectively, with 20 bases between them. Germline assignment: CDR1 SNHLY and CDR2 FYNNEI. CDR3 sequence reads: CASSVTARGVNTGELFF. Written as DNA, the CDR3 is TGTGCCAGCAGTGTGACAGCGAGAGGTGTAAATACCGGGGAGCTGTTTTTT. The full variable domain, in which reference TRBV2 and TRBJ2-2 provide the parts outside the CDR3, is EPEVTQTPSHQVTQMGQEVILRCVPISNHLYFYWYRQILGQKVEFLVSFYNNEISEKSEIFDDQFSVERPDGSNFTLKIRSTKLEDSAMYFCASSVTARGVNTGELFFGEGSRLTVL.